The present T cell receptor beta chain was sequenced within a study of cytomegalovirus exposure and HLA in healthy donors. Study-wide findings and caveats: A later analysis reportedly found that, within productive TCRs, an Asian-associated ancestry cluster had fewer N-insertions than the mean observed across the approximately 700 donors. In the analysis, some V segments, TRBV6-2 and TRBV6-3 included, were excluded as indistinguishable.

Losses at the gene ends were 3 bases for V and 7 bases for J; bases not matched to a gene: 11. Germline CDR1 is SQVTM and CDR2 is ANQGSEA. The length of the CDR3 is 15 residues. Of note for this clone: What it recognizes is unknown.

PCR employed 60 Vbeta and 13 Jbeta primers. Sequencing was performed with immunoSEQ multiplex PCR; in TCRdb, only in-frame clones are kept and a portion is missing. The table has 150,000 or so clones, about 85% seen once. V gene TRBV29-1 combines with J gene TRBJ2-5; 10 bases fit TRBD1. This sequence was found in a man between 18 and 29 years old in good health and CMV-seropositive. The sequenced material came from PBMCs. The chain's CDR3 is CSVDAGQGLGGTQYF. The CDR3 DNA reads as TGCAGCGTTGATGCGGGACAGGGGTTGGGGGGGACCCAGTACTTC.